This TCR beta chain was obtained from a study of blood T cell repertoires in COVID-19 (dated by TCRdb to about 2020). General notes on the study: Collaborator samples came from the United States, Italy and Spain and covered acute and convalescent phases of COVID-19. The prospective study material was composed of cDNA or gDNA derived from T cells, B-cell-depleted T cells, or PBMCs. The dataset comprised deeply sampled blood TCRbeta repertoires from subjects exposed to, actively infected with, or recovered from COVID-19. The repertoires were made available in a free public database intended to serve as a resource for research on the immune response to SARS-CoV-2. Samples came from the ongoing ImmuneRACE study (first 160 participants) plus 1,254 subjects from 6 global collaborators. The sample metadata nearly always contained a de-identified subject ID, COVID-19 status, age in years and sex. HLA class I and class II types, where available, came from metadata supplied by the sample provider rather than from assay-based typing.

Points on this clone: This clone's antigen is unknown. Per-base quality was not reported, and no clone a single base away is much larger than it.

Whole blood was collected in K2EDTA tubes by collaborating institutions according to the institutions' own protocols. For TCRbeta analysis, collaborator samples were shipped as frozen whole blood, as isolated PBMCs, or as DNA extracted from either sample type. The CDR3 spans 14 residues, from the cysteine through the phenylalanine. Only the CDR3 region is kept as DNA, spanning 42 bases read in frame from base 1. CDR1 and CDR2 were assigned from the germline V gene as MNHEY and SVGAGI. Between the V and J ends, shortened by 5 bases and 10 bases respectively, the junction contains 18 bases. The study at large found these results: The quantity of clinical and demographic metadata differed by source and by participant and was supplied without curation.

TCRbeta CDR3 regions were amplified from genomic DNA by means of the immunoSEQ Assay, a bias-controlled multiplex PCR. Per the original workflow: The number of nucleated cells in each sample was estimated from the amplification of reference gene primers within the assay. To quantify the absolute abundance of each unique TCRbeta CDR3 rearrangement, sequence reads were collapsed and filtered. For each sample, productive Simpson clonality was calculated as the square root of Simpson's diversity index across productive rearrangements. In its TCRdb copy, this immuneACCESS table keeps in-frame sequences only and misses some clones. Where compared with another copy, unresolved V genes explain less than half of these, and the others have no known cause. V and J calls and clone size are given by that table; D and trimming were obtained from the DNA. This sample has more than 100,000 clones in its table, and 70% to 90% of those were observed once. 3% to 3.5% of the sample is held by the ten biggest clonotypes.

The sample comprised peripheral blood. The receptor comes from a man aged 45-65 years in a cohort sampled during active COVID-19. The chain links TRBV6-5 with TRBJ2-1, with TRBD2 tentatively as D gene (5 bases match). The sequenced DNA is TGTGCCAGCAGTAGCGGACTCTCATCACACGAGCAGTTCTTC. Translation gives CASSSGLSSHEQFF.